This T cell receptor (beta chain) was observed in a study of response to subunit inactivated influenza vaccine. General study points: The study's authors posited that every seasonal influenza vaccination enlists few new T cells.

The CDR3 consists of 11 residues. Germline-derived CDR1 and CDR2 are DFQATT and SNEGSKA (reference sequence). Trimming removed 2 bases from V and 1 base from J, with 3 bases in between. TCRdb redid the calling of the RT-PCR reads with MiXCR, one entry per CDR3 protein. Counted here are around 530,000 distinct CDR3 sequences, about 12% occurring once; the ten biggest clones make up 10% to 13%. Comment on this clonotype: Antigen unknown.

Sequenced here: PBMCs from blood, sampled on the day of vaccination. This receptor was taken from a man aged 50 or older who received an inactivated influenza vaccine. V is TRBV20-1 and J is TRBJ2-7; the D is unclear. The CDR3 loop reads CSARRSYEQYF. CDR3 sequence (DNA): TGCAGTGCTAGACGGTCCTACGAGCAGTACTTC.